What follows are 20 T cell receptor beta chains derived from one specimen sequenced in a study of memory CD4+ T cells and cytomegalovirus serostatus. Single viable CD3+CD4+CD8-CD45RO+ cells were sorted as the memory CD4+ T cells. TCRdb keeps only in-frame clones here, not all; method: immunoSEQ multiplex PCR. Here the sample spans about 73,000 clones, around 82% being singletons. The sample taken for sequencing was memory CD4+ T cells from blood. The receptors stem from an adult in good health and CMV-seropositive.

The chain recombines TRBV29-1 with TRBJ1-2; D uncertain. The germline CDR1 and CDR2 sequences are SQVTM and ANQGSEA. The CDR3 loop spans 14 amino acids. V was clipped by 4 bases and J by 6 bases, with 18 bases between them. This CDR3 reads CSVVKIPAWNGYTF. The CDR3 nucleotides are TGCAGCGTTGTGAAGATACCGGCATGGAATGGCTACACCTTC. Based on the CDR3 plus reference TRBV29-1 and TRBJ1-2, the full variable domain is SAVISQKPSRDICQRGTSLTIQCQVDSQVTMMFWYRQQPGQSLTLIATANQGSEATYESGFVIDKFPISRPNLTFSTLTVSNMSPEDSSIYLCSVVKIPAWNGYTFGSGTRLTVV.

The CDR3 loop is CASSYSGTRNEKLFF. DNA for the CDR3: TGTGCCAGCAGTTACTCGGGGACGCGGAATGAAAAACTGTTTTTT. The rearrangement uses TRBV6-5 and TRBJ1-4; D might be TRBD1 (5 bases). The CDR3 spans 15 residues. CDR1 MNHEY and CDR2 SVGAGI come from the germline V gene. V dropped 0 bases and J dropped 5 bases, with 10 bases sitting between them.

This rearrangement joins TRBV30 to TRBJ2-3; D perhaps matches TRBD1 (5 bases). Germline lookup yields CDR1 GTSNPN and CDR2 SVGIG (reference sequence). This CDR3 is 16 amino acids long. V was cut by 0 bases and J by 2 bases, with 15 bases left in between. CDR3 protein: CAWSVGVSLNTDTQYF. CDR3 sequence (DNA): TGTGCCTGGAGTGTAGGGGTTAGTCTCAACACAGATACGCAGTATTTT.

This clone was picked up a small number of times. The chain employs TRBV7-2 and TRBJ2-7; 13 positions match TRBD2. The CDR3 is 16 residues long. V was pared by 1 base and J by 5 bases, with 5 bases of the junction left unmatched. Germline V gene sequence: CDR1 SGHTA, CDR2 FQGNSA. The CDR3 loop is CASSLGTSGGVNEQYF. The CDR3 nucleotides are TGTGCCAGCAGCTTAGGGACTAGCGGGGGAGTCAACGAGCAGTACTTC.

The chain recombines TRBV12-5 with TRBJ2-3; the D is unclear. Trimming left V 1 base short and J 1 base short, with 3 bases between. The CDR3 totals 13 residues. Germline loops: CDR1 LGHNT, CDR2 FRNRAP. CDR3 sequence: CASGLAGTDTQYF. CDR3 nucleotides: TGTGCTAGTGGTTTGGCGGGCACAGATACGCAGTATTTT.

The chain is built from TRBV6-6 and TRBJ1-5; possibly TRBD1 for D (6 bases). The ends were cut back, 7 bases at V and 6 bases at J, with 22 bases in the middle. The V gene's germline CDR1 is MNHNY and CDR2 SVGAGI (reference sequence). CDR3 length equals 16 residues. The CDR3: CASTDARGAGGQPQHF. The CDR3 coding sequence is TGTGCCAGCACCGACGCTAGGGGGGCAGGCGGTCAGCCCCAGCATTTT.

The CDR3 bases are TGTGCCAGCATCGGCGGACAATACACCGGGGAGCTGTTTTTT. It encodes CASIGGQYTGELFF. V usage is TRBV28 and J usage is TRBJ2-2; tentatively, D is TRBD1 (5 bases). Germline CDR1 reads MDHEN; CDR2 reads SYDVKM. This CDR3 is built from 14 residues. Trimming left V 7 bases short and J 3 bases short, with 12 bases between.

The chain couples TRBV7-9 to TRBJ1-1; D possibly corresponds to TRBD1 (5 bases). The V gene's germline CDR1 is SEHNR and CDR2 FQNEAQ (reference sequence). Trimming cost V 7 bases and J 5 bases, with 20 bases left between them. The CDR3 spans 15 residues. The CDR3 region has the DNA TGTGCCAGCACCGGTGGGGGGGGAGCAAGGACTGAAGCTTTCTTT. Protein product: CASTGGGGARTEAFF. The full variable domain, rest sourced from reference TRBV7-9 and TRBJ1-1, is DTGVSQNPRHKITKRGQNVTFRCDPISEHNRLYWYRQTLGQGPEFLTYFQNEAQLEKSRLLSDRFSAERPKGSFSTLEIQRTEQGDSAMYLCASTGGGGARTEAFFGQGTRLTVV.

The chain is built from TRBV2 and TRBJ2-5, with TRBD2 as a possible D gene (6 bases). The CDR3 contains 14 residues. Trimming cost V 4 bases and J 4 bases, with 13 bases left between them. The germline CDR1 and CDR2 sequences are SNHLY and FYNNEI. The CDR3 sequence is CASSGRAGGETQYF. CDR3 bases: TGTGCCAGCAGTGGTAGGGCCGGGGGAGAGACCCAGTACTTC.

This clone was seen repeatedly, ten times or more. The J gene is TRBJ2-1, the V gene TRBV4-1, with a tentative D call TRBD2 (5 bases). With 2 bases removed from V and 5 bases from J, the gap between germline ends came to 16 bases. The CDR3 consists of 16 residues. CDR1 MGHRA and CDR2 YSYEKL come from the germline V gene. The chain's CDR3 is CASSQRAGLPNNEQFF. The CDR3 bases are TGCGCCAGCAGCCAAAGGGCAGGACTTCCGAACAATGAGCAGTTCTTC.

CDR3 nucleotide sequence: TGTGCCAGCAGTTTAGGACTAGCGGGAGGGAGAGATACGCAGTATTTT. This codes for CASSLGLAGGRDTQYF. The chain combines TRBV27 with TRBJ2-3, with 15 bases that match TRBD2. The CDR3 has 16 amino acids. Germline-derived CDR1 and CDR2 are MNHEY and SMNVEV (reference sequence). J gave up 5 bases and V 2 bases, and 2 bases lay outside the gene matches.

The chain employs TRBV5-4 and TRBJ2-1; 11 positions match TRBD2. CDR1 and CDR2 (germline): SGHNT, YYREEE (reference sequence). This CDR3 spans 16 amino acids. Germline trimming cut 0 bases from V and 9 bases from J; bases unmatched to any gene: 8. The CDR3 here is CASSLAKLAGAGEQFF. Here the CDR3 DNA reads TGTGCCAGCAGCTTGGCCAAACTAGCGGGGGCCGGTGAGCAGTTCTTC.

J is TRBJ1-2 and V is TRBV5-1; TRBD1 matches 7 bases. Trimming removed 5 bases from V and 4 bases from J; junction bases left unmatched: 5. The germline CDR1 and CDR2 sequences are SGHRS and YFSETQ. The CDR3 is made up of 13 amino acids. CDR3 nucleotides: TGCGCCAGCAGACCCCGGGACAGCTATGGCTACACCTTC. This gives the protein CASRPRDSYGYTF.

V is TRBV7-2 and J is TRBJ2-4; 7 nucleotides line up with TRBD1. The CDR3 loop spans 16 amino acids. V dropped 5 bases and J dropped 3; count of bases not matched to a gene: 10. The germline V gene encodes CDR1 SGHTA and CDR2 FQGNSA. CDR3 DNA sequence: TGTGCCAGCAGCCCCAGGGGGTTTGAGCTCAAAAACATTCAGTACTTC. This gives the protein CASSPRGFELKNIQYF.

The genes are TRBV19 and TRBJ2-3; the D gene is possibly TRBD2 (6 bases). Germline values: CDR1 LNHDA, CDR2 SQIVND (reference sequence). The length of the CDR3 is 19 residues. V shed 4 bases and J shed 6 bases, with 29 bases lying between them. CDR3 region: CASSTLTRGLASDRDTQYF. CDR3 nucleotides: TGTGCCAGTAGTACGCTCACTCGCGGGCTGGCTAGCGATAGGGATACGCAGTATTTT.

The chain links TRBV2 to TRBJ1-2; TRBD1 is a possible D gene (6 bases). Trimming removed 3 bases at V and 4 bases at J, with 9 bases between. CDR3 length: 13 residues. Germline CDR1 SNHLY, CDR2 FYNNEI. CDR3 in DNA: TGTGCCAGCAGTGACAGGGGTCGCTATGGCTACACCTTC. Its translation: CASSDRGRYGYTF.

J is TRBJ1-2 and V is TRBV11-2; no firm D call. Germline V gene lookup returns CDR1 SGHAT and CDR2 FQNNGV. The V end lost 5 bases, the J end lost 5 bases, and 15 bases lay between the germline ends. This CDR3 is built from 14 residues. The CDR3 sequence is CASSPHTGEYGYTF. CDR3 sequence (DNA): TGTGCCAGCAGCCCTCATACCGGGGAATATGGCTACACCTTC.

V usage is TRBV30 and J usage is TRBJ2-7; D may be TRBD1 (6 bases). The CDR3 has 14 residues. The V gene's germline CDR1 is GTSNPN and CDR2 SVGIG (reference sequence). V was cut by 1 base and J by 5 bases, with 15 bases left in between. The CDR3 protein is CAWSDRALKDEQYF. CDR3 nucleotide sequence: TGTGCCTGGAGTGACAGGGCCCTGAAGGACGAGCAGTACTTC.

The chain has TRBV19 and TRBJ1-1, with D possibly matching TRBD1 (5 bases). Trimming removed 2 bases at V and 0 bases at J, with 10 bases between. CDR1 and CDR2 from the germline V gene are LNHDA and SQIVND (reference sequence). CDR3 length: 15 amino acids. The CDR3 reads CASSIPGTVNTEAFF. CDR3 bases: TGTGCCAGTAGTATACCCGGGACTGTGAACACTGAAGCTTTCTTT.

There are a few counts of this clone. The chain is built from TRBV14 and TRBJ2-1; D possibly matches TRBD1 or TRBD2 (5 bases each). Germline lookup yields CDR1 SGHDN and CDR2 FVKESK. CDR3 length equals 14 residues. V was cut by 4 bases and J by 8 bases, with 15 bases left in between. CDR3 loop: CASSPIFGGDEQFF. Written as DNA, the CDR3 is TGTGCCAGCAGCCCGATTTTTGGGGGAGATGAGCAGTTCTTC.